This T cell receptor (beta chain) was found in a study of blood T cell repertoires in COVID-19. Study-wide background: Donors in the United States, Italy and Spain gave samples during acute or convalescent COVID-19.

Germline CDR1 reads SGHTS; CDR2 reads YDEGEE. The CDR3 contains 16 residues. With 1 base removed from V and 2 bases from J, the gap between germline ends came to 13 bases. Profiling relied on immunoSEQ multiplex PCR, and the TCRdb table lists in-frame clones only, not all of them. Of approximately 300,000 clones listed, around nine tenths are singletons. The Seattle patients, enrolled during active infection, were followed longitudinally. The chain is built from TRBV5-8 and TRBJ1-5, with D perhaps matching TRBD1 (5 bases). The TCR originated in a woman aged 25 to 39 with COVID-19, enrolled during active disease. Sequencing used peripheral blood. CDR3 coding DNA: TGTGCCAGCAGCTTGTTCAGGGTATGGGGCAATCAGCCCCAGCATTTT. As protein: CASSLFRVWGNQPQHF.